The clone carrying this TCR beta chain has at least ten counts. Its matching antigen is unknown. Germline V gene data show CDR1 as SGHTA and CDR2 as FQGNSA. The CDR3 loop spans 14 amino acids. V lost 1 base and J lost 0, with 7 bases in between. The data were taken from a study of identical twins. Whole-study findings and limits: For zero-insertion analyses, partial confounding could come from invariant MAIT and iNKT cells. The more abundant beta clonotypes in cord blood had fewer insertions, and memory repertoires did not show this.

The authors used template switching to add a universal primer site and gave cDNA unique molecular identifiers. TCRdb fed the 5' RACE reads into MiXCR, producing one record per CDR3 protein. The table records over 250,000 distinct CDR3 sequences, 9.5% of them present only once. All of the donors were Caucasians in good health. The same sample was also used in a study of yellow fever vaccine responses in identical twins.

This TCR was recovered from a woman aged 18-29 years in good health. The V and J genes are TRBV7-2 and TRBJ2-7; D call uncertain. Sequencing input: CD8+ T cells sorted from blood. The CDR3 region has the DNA TGTGCCAGCAGCTTAGACGATACCTCCTACGAGCAGTACTTC. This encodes CASSLDDTSYEQYF.